This TCR beta chain is from a study of cytomegalovirus exposure and HLA in healthy donors. Generated by immunoSEQ multiplex PCR, the TCRdb table keeps only in-frame clones and is missing some. The sample yields roughly 140,000 clones, 85% to 90% seen once. General study findings and limits: In vitro work confirmed that a few CMV-associated chains recognize CMV antigens.

V lost 2 bases and J lost 0, with 4 bases in between. Germline V gene data show CDR1 as MNHNS and CDR2 as SASEGT. CDR3 length: 13 amino acids. This clone showed up just a few times. The antigen is not known. The specimen sequenced was PBMCs. The rearrangement uses TRBV6-1 and TRBJ1-1; D call uncertain. The sequence was obtained from a woman younger than 30 in good health and CMV-seropositive. CDR3 loop: CASSESVNTEAFF. The CDR3 bases are TGTGCCAGCAGTGAATCGGTGAACACTGAAGCTTTCTTT.